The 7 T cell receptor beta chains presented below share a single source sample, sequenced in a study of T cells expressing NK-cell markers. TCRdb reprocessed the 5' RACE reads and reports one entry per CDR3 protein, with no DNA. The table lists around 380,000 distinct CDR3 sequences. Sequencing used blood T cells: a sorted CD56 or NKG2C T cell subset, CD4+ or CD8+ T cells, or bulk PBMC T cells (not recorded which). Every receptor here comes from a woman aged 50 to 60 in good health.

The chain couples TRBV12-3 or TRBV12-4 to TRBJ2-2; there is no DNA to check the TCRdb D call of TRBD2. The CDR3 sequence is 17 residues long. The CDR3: CASRTGLAGVGTGELFF.

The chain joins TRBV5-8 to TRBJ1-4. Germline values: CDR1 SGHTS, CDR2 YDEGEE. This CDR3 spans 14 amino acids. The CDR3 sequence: CASSRIDFNEKLFF.

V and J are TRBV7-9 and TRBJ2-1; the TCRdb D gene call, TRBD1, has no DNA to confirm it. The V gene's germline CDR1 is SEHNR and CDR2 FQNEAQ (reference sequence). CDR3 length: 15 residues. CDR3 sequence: CASSPGSGRNNEQFF.

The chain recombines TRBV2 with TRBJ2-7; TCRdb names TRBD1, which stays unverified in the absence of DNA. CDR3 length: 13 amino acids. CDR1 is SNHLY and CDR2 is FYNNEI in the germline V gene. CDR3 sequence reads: CASSAPSSYEQYF.

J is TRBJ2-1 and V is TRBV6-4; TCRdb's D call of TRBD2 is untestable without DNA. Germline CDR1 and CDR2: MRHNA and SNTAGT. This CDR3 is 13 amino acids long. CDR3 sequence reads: CASSPSGVREQFF.

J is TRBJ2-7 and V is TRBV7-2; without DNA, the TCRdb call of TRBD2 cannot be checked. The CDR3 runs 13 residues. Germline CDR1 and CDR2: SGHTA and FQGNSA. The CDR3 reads CASSWGLIYEQYF.

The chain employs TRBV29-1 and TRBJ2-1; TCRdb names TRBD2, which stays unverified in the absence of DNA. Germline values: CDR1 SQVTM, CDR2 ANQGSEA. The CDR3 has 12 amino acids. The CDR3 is CSVSGRLNEQFF.